A single sample is the source of the 19 T cell receptor beta chains below, sequenced in a study of tumor and adjacent non-tumor tissue in lung cancer. No cell sorting was done before RNA was extracted from the tissue. Distant lung tissue was collected more than 3 cm away from the tumor edge. TCRbeta libraries were built with three rounds of nested PCR, modified from ARM-PCR. TCRdb processed the multiplex PCR reads anew with MiXCR; each CDR3 protein has one entry. The sample includes 50,000 to 60,000 distinct CDR3 sequences, 74% of them seen just once. Sequencing was performed on distant non-tumor lung tissue. The receptors come from a woman in her fifties or sixties with non-small cell lung cancer.

At least ten counts were recorded for this clonotype. The rearrangement uses TRBV7-9 and TRBJ2-2, with 7 bases fitting TRBD2. Germline CDR1 and CDR2: SEHNR and FQNEAQ (reference sequence). With V trimmed by 10 bases and J by 4 bases, 12 bases remained unmatched. This CDR3 is built from 15 residues. The CDR3 DNA follows: TGTGCCACCCAGACGGGGAGGGACCCCACCGGGGAGCTGTTTTTT. The encoded protein is CATQTGRDPTGELFF.

Details on this clonotype: Mismatch with germline at one junction end may stem from a read error. CDR3 region: CASSSPHRAGGGGEQLF. The CDR3 nucleotides are TGTGCCAGCAGCTCACCCCATCGAGCGGGAGGGGGGGGTGAGCAGCTCTTC. The genes are TRBV6-2 or TRBV6-3 and TRBJ2-1; 10 bases are shared with TRBD2. CDR1 and CDR2 (germline): MNHEY, SVGEGT. The CDR3 is 17 residues long.

Details on this clonotype: An end of the junction differs from the germline gene, which may be a read error. The chain uses TRBV12-3 or TRBV12-4 and TRBJ2-7, with 7 bases fitting TRBD1. CDR3 length: 15 amino acids. The chain's CDR3 is CASSPPNRGFYKQYF. The CDR3 coding sequence is TGTGCCAGCAGCCCGCCTAACAGGGGCTTCTACAAGCAGTACTTC.

This clonotype was recorded a few times. A much larger clone is a single base away; this may be a read error. The chain uses TRBV28 and TRBJ2-4, with TRBD1 as a possible D gene (6 bases). Trimming took off 5 bases at V and 4 bases at J, with 27 bases between the two ends. The CDR3 is 19 residues long. The germline V gene has CDR1 MDHEN and CDR2 SYDVKM. CDR3 DNA: TGTGCCAGCAGTCCCTCCGGCAGGGGCAGGACTGCTGGGAAAAACATTCAGTACTTC. Protein: CASSPSGRGRTAGKNIQYF.

Of note for this clonotype: Since a much larger clone is just one base distant, this may be a read error. This sequence joins TRBV20-1 and TRBJ1-1, with 7 bases identical to TRBD1. The trim removed 0 bases at V and 5 bases at J, leaving 12 bases unmatched. The CDR3 extends over 16 amino acids. Germline V lookup: CDR1 DFQATT, CDR2 SNEGSKA (reference sequence). The CDR3 coding sequence is TGCAGTGCTAGAGAGGCGACAGGGATTTCTGAGACTGAAGCTTTCTTT. Residues: CSAREATGISETEAFF.

As concerns this clonotype: This may be a read error: a much more frequent sequence differs by one nucleotide. The chain employs TRBV28 and TRBJ2-7; D is perhaps TRBD1 or TRBD2 (6 bases each). There are 13 residues in the CDR3. V lost 6 bases, J lost 6 bases, and 15 bases lay in between. CDR1 is MDHEN, CDR2 SYDVKM, per germline. The CDR3 bases are TGTGCCAGCAGGTCGATAGGGGGGATCGAGCAGTACTTC. Translated: CASRSIGGIEQYF. The full variable domain, its missing parts supplied by reference TRBV28 and TRBJ2-7, is DVKVTQSSRYLVKRTGEKVFLECVQDMDHENMFWYRQDPGLGLRLIYFSYDVKMKEKGDIPEGYSVSREKKERFSLILESASTNQTSMYLCASRSIGGIEQYFGPGTRLTVT.

Concerning this clonotype: This may come from a read error, since a much larger clone is one base off. CDR3 bases: TGTGCCAGCAGCATCGGACTAGCACCGAGGCCGAGCACAGATATGCAGTATTTT. It specifies CASSIGLAPRPSTDMQYF. V and J are TRBV21-1 and TRBJ2-3; the D call TRBD2 from the table was never checked on the DNA. TRBV21-1 is assigned pseudogene status. The CDR3 sequence is 18 residues long.

This clonotype came up once. This may be a read error: a much more frequent sequence differs by one nucleotide. The chain couples TRBV20-1 to TRBJ2-1; 10 bases agree with TRBD2. CDR1 and CDR2 from the germline V gene are DFQATT and SNEGSKA (reference sequence). The CDR3 extends over 16 amino acids. The CDR3: CSAWLAGASSYDEQFF. DNA of the CDR3: TGCAGTGCTTGGCTAGCGGGAGCCTCCTCCTACGATGAGCAGTTCTTC.

This clonotype has just a few counts. Possible read error: a much larger clone is one base away. This chain uses TRBV12-3 or TRBV12-4 with TRBJ2-3; the D is unclear. The CDR3 is 11 amino acids. The CDR3 DNA is TGTGCCAGCAGTTTCGCAGATATGCAGTATTTT. Its translation: CASSFADMQYF.

In its sample, this clonotype was seen a few times. This chain connects TRBV7-9 to TRBJ2-2, with D possibly being TRBD1 (6 bases). There are 16 residues in the CDR3. The V gene lost 5 bases and the J gene lost 1 base, with 14 bases spanning the gap. Per the germline V gene, CDR1 is SEHNR and CDR2 is FQNEAQ (reference sequence). CDR3 in DNA: TGTGCCAGCAGCGGGGGCCGCTCGGGGAACACCGGGGAGCTGTTTTTT. This gives the protein CASSGGRSGNTGELFF.

This clonotype showed up just once. V and J are TRBV6-2 or TRBV6-3 and TRBJ2-3; possibly TRBD2 for D (6 bases). Germline values: CDR1 MNHEY, CDR2 SVGEGT. Between the trimmed V and J ends, which lost 4 bases and 7 bases, there was a span of 24 bases. The CDR3 has 17 amino acids. The CDR3 is CASSLHGETSGRNTQYF. CDR3 in DNA: TGTGCCAGCAGTTTGCACGGAGAGACCTCCGGGAGAAATACGCAGTATTTT.

This clonotype appeared once. CDR3 in DNA: TGTGCCAGCAGCCCTGCCAATGAAGAGTTCTTC. Its protein is CASSPANEEFF. This chain connects TRBV6-2 or TRBV6-3 to TRBJ2-1; no clear D gene. Germline assignment: CDR1 MNHEY and CDR2 SVGEGT. The germline V and J ends were trimmed by 6 bases and 14 bases, with 14 bases remaining between them. The length of the CDR3 is 11 residues.

This clonotype was seen ten or more times. J is TRBJ2-7 and V is TRBV28; 8 bases fit TRBD2. Germline CDR1 is MDHEN and CDR2 is SYDVKM. The CDR3 totals 15 residues. The J segment lost 3 bases and the V segment lost 7 bases, leaving 11 bases of the junction unmatched. CDR3 sequence: CASTPGSGTVYEQYF. For the CDR3, the DNA is TGTGCCAGCACCCCGGGTAGCGGGACTGTCTACGAGCAGTACTTC.

A remark on this clonotype: The junction differs from germline at one of its ends, possibly a read error. The rearrangement joins TRBV11-2 to TRBJ2-7, with 7 nucleotides matching TRBD1. The CDR3 contains 15 residues. The V gene's germline CDR1 is SGHAT and CDR2 FQNNGV. The CDR3 nucleotides are TGTGCCAGCAGCTCGAGAACAGGGGCCTTTCACGAGAAGTACTTC. Translation gives CASSSRTGAFHEKYF.

The chain links TRBV4-1 to TRBJ2-3; possibly TRBD2 for D (5 bases). The CDR3 runs 15 residues. Trimming pared 10 bases from V and 0 bases from J, leaving 17 bases between. Germline CDR1 and CDR2: MGHRA and YSYEKL. The CDR3 nucleotides are TGCGCCACCAACCAAAGAGGACTCAGCACAGATACGCAGTATTTT. Its protein product is CATNQRGLSTDTQYF.

Remarks on this clonotype: One junction end does not reproduce the germline sequence, and a read error may be involved. This chain connects TRBV10-3 to TRBJ1-5; D might be TRBD1 (5 bases). Germline CDR1 and CDR2: ENHRY and SYGVKD. The CDR3 is 13 residues long. CDR3 coding DNA: TGTACCATCGCGGGGGGTAGCAATCAACCCCAGCATTTT. Translating gives CTIAGGSNQPQHF.

This clonotype was detected only once. One end of the junction varies from germline; a read error may be responsible. The V and J genes are TRBV11-1 and TRBJ2-5; TRBD1 aligns across 8 bases. The CDR3 runs to 18 residues. From germline, CDR1 is SGHAT and CDR2 FQDESV (reference sequence). The CDR3 nucleotides read TGTGCCAGCAACTTGTCGATGGGAGTACAGGGGGATGAAGAGACCCAGTATTTC. This gives the protein CASNLSMGVQGDEETQYF.

This clonotype was seen only once. A junction boundary mismatches the germline segment, possibly from a read error. The chain employs TRBV11-1 and TRBJ2-1, with D unresolved. CDR1 and CDR2 from the germline V gene are SGHAT and FQDESV (reference sequence). This CDR3 spans 12 amino acids. CDR3: CTSSFREFEHFF. The CDR3 DNA sequence: TGTACCAGCAGCTTTCGTGAGTTCGAGCACTTCTTC.

As concerns this clonotype: The junction differs from germline at one of its ends, possibly a read error. The chain links TRBV5-4 to TRBJ2-1, with D perhaps TRBD2 (6 bases). The CDR3 covers 14 residues. Germline CDR1 SGHNT, CDR2 YYREEE (reference sequence). The CDR3, as DNA: TGTGCCAACAGCTGGGAGACGGGGGATAATGAGCAGTTCTTC. It codes for CANSWETGDNEQFF.